Listed below are T cell receptor beta chains from one sample, sequenced in a study of vaccination and CD4 T cells after COVID-19. Which antigens these TCRs recognize remains unknown. TCRdb itself ran the PCR reads through MiXCR, one entry per CDR3 protein. The table includes around 16,000 distinct CDR3 sequences, approximately 63% detected once. The source material was CD4+ T cells from blood, cultured in vitro. The receptor set was obtained from a human donor who had recovered from COVID-19. The conserved cysteine and the conserved F or W are not part of the CDR3 here. D genes are given only for firm matches.

j_call v_call d_call cdr3_aa
TRBJ2-7 TRBV19 TRBD1 ASSIHPGQGIYEQY
TRBJ2-5 TRBV6-2/TRBV6-3 . ASTTGGETQY
TRBJ2-5 TRBV5-1 TRBD2 ASSLVPSGSQETQY
TRBJ1-2 TRBV19 . ASSSPTVLYGCT
TRBJ1-5 TRBV19 . ASSIGRVRGRSNQPQH
TRBJ2-7 TRBV5-1 . ASSLTSNYEQY
TRBJ1-1 TRBV9 . ASSETPKDTEAF
TRBJ2-5 TRBV25-1 . ASSRAGRETQY
TRBJ2-3 TRBV11-2 . ASSRDRQAVSTDTQY
TRBJ2-5 TRBV24-1 . ATSDAYKYQETQY
TRBJ1-6 TRBV11-2 . ASSPFGGSLGSPLH
TRBJ2-7 TRBV18 TRBD2 ASSPTSGSREQY
TRBJ1-5 TRBV19 . ASSIEGQGGGLSNQPQH
TRBJ1-6 TRBV20-1 . SARVEGRNSPLH
TRBJ1-4 TRBV6-1 . ASSERLWGREKLF
TRBJ1-6 TRBV5-1 . ASSWDGFNSPLH
TRBJ2-5 TRBV5-1 TRBD2 ASSTGTSEETQY
TRBJ2-7 TRBV7-8 . ASSLARVVGLGYEQY
TRBJ2-3 TRBV11-3 . ASSLSGGAGVTDTQY
TRBJ1-3 TRBV6-5 TRBD1 TSSYSWTGDTIY
TRBJ1-5 TRBV7-2 . ASSPDYNQPQH
TRBJ1-1 TRBV7-9 . ASSLTRGENTEAF
TRBJ2-7 TRBV7-8 . ASSPAGGPAGQY
TRBJ2-1 TRBV11-2 TRBD2 ASRSPGLGVGEQF
TRBJ2-4 TRBV20-1 . SAPDRQNIQY
TRBJ1-5 TRBV28 TRBD1 ASSYDRGVPWPQH
TRBJ1-1 TRBV6-5 . ASSYRLEKGLNTEAF
TRBJ1-6 TRBV12-3/TRBV12-4 TRBD1 ASSFPGQGSSPLH
TRBJ1-1 TRBV19 TRBD1 ASSIRGQNTEAF
TRBJ1-2 TRBV20-1 . SARVRGGGANYGYT
TRBJ2-7 TRBV6-2/TRBV6-3 TRBD2 ASRAGTSGRYEQY
TRBJ2-2 TRBV19 TRBD2 ASSKLAGAGTGELF
TRBJ2-7 TRBV20-1 . SARSGTRIEQY
TRBJ1-6 TRBV19 TRBD1 ASSIRDRDLH
TRBJ1-2 TRBV5-4 . ASSLDPGTYGYT
TRBJ2-2 TRBV18 . ASSPPGRGPAGELF
TRBJ1-1 TRBV24-1 TRBD1 ATSDPGGSRGAF
TRBJ2-5 TRBV7-2 . ASSLGGASGQETQY
TRBJ2-2 TRBV7-9 . ASSLTSIIYSGELF
TRBJ2-3 TRBV4-2 . ASSQDKARTDTQY
TRBJ1-1 TRBV20-1 . SARGQGKAEAF
TRBJ1-6 TRBV11-2 . ASSLTGNSPLH